The clone carrying this T cell receptor beta chain has more than one count but fewer than ten. What it recognizes is unknown. This entry comes from a study of cytomegalovirus exposure and HLA in healthy donors. Study-level results: The listing of 150 to 200 TCR beta chains classed them as cytomegalovirus-associated. Reports credit the classifier with highly specific, highly sensitive diagnosis of cytomegalovirus status.

Clones were read by immunoSEQ multiplex PCR, and TCRdb kept only the in-frame ones, dropping some. This sample has some 140,000 clones, with about 88% found just once. Germline assignment: CDR1 SNHLY and CDR2 FYNNEI. The CDR3 contains 15 residues. V lost 3 bases to trimming and J lost 4 bases; unmatched junction nucleotides: 1. The sequence came from a woman aged 18-29 years in good health and CMV-seropositive. The chain links TRBV2 to TRBJ1-6; TRBD1 agrees at 9 bases. Specimen: PBMCs. CDR3 DNA: TGTGCCAGCAGTGAGGGACAGGGATATAATTCACCCCTCCACTTT. As protein: CASSEGQGYNSPLHF.